The following is a TCR beta chain sequence with its context. V lost 3 bases to trimming and J lost 4 bases, with 6 bases between them. CDR3 length equals 13 residues. The V gene's germline CDR1 is LNHDA and CDR2 SQIVND (reference sequence). This sample is part of a study of blood T cell repertoires in COVID-19. Study-wide context: Acute and convalescent COVID-19 samples came from the United States, Italy and Spain.

Clones were sequenced by immunoSEQ multiplex PCR, and TCRdb holds only the in-frame ones, with some missing. In the table there are 150,000 to 190,000 clones, approximately 85% of which are singletons. The genes are TRBV19 and TRBJ2-2, with D possibly being TRBD2 (6 bases). The clonotype was recovered from a woman aged 55-70 years with COVID-19, enrolled during active disease. The material sequenced was peripheral blood. CDR3 coding DNA: TGTGCCAGTAGTATGGAGGGCACCGGGGAGCTGTTTTTT. It yields the protein CASSMEGTGELFF.